This T cell receptor (beta chain) stems from a study of TIL therapy for anti-PD-1-resistant metastatic lung cancer. As for the study in general: Progressing patients received lymphodepletion, expanded TIL infusion and IL-2. Half of patients were current or former smokers.

Germline V gives CDR1 LGHDT, CDR2 YNNKEL (reference sequence). The CDR3 sequence is 13 residues long. Trimming shortened V by 3 bases and J by 4 bases, and 9 bases separated the two germline ends. General study findings and limits: Patients were highly selected, enriched for treatment-naive, never-smoker and oncogene-addicted cases.

Sequencing used immunoSEQ v3. Some clones are missing from TCRdb's copy, which holds only in-frame ones; the method was immunoSEQ multiplex PCR. The profile shows about 20,000 clones, approximately 70% of them singletons. Turning to this clone: What it binds is not known.

Indicated time point: pre-treatment sample, taken before nivolumab and TIL therapy. The chain recombines TRBV3-1 (or the pseudogene TRBV3-2) with TRBJ1-1; tentative D call: TRBD1 (6 bases). This specimen was blood, taken at baseline. The origin of this receptor is a person aged 30 to 80 with non-small cell lung cancer. The CDR3 here is CASSQSGVTEAFF. For the CDR3, the DNA is TGTGCCAGCAGCCAGTCAGGGGTCACTGAAGCTTTCTTT.